These 18 T cell receptor beta chains were sequenced from one sample in a study of control samples from healthy donors and cancer patients. The data were produced by immunoSEQ multiplex PCR, yet TCRdb's version contains in-frame clones alone and is incomplete. The data contain roughly 63,000 clones, nearly 90% of them singletons. The material sequenced was PBMCs. The receptors derive from a man aged 60 to 69 with colorectal cancer.

The chain carries TRBV7-9 and TRBJ1-5, with D perhaps TRBD1 (5 bases). Germline CDR1 reads SEHNR; CDR2 reads FQNEAQ (reference sequence). Trimming cost V 0 bases and J 1 base, with 7 bases left between them. This CDR3 is 15 amino acids long. Written as DNA, the CDR3 is TGTGCCAGCAGCTTAGCGGCAGGGAGCAATCAGCCCCAGCATTTT. Protein: CASSLAAGSNQPQHF. Full variable domain (rest looked up from reference TRBV7-9 and TRBJ1-5): DTGVSQNPRHKITKRGQNVTFRCDPISEHNRLYWYRQTLGQGPEFLTYFQNEAQLEKSRLLSDRFSAERPKGSFSTLEIQRTEQGDSAMYLCASSLAAGSNQPQHFGDGTRLSIL.

The chain carries TRBV30 and TRBJ2-1; the D gene is possibly TRBD2 (6 bases). This CDR3 has 18 residues. Germline CDR1 GTSNPN, CDR2 SVGIG (reference sequence). The V end was cut by 0 bases, the J end by 0 bases, with 18 bases between. This chain's CDR3 is CAWSVLEGPMSSYNEQFF. The DNA for the CDR3 is TGTGCCTGGAGTGTACTGGAGGGGCCCATGAGCTCCTACAATGAGCAGTTCTTC.

The chain links TRBV11-3 to TRBJ2-5; 7 bases align to TRBD1. The germline CDR1 and CDR2 sequences are SGHNT and YENEEA. The CDR3 has 14 residues. Trimming at V came to 5 bases and at J to 1 base, leaving 4 bases not matched to a gene. The CDR3 region is CASSRWDSQETQYF. In DNA form, the CDR3 reads TGTGCCAGCAGCAGATGGGACAGCCAAGAGACCCAGTACTTC.

The chain has TRBV7-9 and TRBJ2-3; D is unclear. This CDR3 has 8 amino acids. V gave up 5 bases and J gave up 12 bases, with 3 bases separating them. Germline V CDR1 and CDR2: SEHNR, FQNEAQ (reference sequence). CDR3 sequence reads: CASSHQYF. DNA of the CDR3: TGTGCCAGCAGCCACCAGTATTTT.

Points on this clone: Sequence at one end of the junction differs from germline and may be a read error. V and J are TRBV7-9 and TRBJ2-1, with 7 bases aligning to TRBD2. The CDR3 runs 13 residues. Germline V gives CDR1 SEHNR, CDR2 FQNEAQ (reference sequence). CDR3 sequence reads: CASTLGRVDEQFF. The CDR3 DNA follows: TGTGCCAGCACCTTAGGGAGGGTCGATGAGCAGTTCTTC. Variable domain in full (rest from reference TRBV7-9 and TRBJ2-1): DTGVSQNPRHKITKRGQNVTFRCDPISEHNRLYWYRQTLGQGPEFLTYFQNEAQLEKSRLLSDRFSAERPKGSFSTLEIQRTEQGDSAMYLCASTLGRVDEQFFGPGTRLTVL.

This chain links TRBV4-3 with TRBJ1-2; no firm D call. The germline CDR1 and CDR2 sequences are LGHNA and YSLEER. V shed 4 bases and J shed 4 bases, with 19 bases lying between them. The CDR3 has 16 amino acids. The CDR3 reads CASSPAGFGSRYGYTF. In DNA, the CDR3 is TGCGCCAGCAGCCCCGCCGGGTTTGGTTCTCGCTATGGCTACACCTTC.

This rearrangement joins TRBV2 to TRBJ2-3; TRBD1 agrees at 7 bases. The CDR3 contains 14 residues. Germline CDR1 and CDR2: SNHLY and FYNNEI. The ends lost 4 bases at V and 2 bases at J; junction bases unmatched: 3. The CDR3 DNA sequence: TGTGCCAGCAGTGCCGGGACAGACACAGATACGCAGTATTTT. It yields the protein CASSAGTDTDTQYF.

The gene calls are TRBV7-6 and TRBJ2-3, with D tentatively TRBD2 (6 bases). The germline CDR1 and CDR2 sequences are SGHVS and FNYEAQ. The CDR3 is 15 residues long. V was shortened by 1 base and J by 1 base, with 9 bases between the two germline ends. DNA for the CDR3: TGTGCCAGCAGCTTAGGTTGGAGGGGCACAGATACGCAGTATTTT. Its translation is CASSLGWRGTDTQYF.

The V call is TRBV19, the J call TRBJ1-3; maybe TRBD1 (6 bases). CDR3 length equals 15 residues. V shed 5 bases and J shed 0 bases, with 11 bases lying between them. From germline, CDR1 is LNHDA and CDR2 SQIVND (reference sequence). The CDR3 region is CASSHDRSSGNTIYF. In DNA form, the CDR3 reads TGTGCCAGTAGTCATGACAGGAGCTCTGGAAACACCATATATTTT.

This chain connects TRBV27 to TRBJ1-4; D gene unclear. V was pared by 2 bases and J by 7 bases, with 11 bases between. Germline CDR1 MNHEY, CDR2 SMNVEV (reference sequence). This CDR3 is built from 14 residues. The CDR3 is CASSLGRSTEKLFF. For the CDR3, the DNA is TGTGCCAGCAGTTTAGGCAGGTCAACTGAAAAACTGTTTTTT.

This clone was seen a handful of times. V gene TRBV19 combines with J gene TRBJ1-3; no reliable D call. The germline V gene encodes CDR1 LNHDA and CDR2 SQIVND (reference sequence). V lost 4 bases and J lost 0, with 7 bases in between. The CDR3 extends over 14 amino acids. The CDR3 loop reads CASSTLNSGNTIYF. The CDR3 coding sequence is TGTGCCAGTAGTACACTTAACTCTGGAAACACCATATATTTT.

This clone appeared a few times. An end of the junction differs from the germline gene, which may be a read error. V is TRBV6-1 and J is TRBJ1-1; TRBD1 is a possible D gene (5 bases). The CDR3 is made up of 15 amino acids. Per the germline V gene, CDR1 is MNHNS and CDR2 is SASEGT. CDR3 DNA: TGTGCCAGCAGGGAAGATCCAGGGAGGAACACTGAAGCTTTCTTT. It codes for CASREDPGRNTEAFF.

V is TRBV4-3 and J is TRBJ2-1, with 9 bases that match TRBD2. Germline assignment: CDR1 LGHNA and CDR2 YSLEER. The CDR3 spans 16 residues. With V trimmed by 0 bases and J by 4 bases, 4 bases remained unmatched. DNA for the CDR3: TGCGCCAGCAGCCAAGAGTGGACTAGCGAGTACAATGAGCAGTTCTTC. It is translated as CASSQEWTSEYNEQFF.

This clone was seen only once. The chain joins TRBV28 to TRBJ2-7; maybe TRBD1 (6 bases). CDR1 and CDR2 from the germline V gene are MDHEN and SYDVKM. This CDR3 has 17 amino acids. V was clipped by 6 bases and J by 2 bases, with 23 bases between them. CDR3 region: CASRTLRKGRTAYEQYF. The CDR3 DNA sequence: TGTGCCAGCAGGACACTAAGGAAAGGCAGGACAGCCTACGAGCAGTACTTC.

A single count supports this clone. J is TRBJ2-3 and V is TRBV6-4, with 10 bases identical to TRBD2. This CDR3 region has 16 residues. Germline V gives CDR1 MRHNA, CDR2 SNTAGT. V lost 4 bases to trimming and J lost 1 base; unmatched junction nucleotides: 5. DNA of the CDR3: TGTGCCAGCAGTGCCCGAGCGGGGGGGCGCACAGATACGCAGTATTTT. Protein: CASSARAGGRTDTQYF.

The rearrangement links TRBV6-2 or TRBV6-3 to TRBJ2-7; D gene ambiguous. This CDR3 has 13 residues. Germline loops: CDR1 MNHEY, CDR2 SVGEGT. Trimming pared 2 bases from V and 2 bases from J, leaving 7 bases between. CDR3 coding DNA: TGTGCCAGCAGTTACGACAAGACCTACGAGCAGTACTTC. It translates to CASSYDKTYEQYF.

Note on this clone: This sample includes further DNA sequences coding for the same CDR3. V gene TRBV12-3 or TRBV12-4 combines with J gene TRBJ2-1, with D possibly matching TRBD2 (5 bases). The CDR3 is 13 amino acids. V shed 8 bases and J shed 0 bases, with 8 bases lying between them. The chain's CDR3 is CASGSSSYNEQFF. In DNA, the CDR3 is TGTGCCAGCGGGAGCAGCTCCTACAATGAGCAGTTCTTC.

V is TRBV30 and J is TRBJ1-2, with 8 bases lining up with TRBD1. The CDR3 is 11 amino acids. V gave up 2 bases and J gave up 9 bases; unmatched junction bases: 2. Germline CDR1 reads GTSNPN; CDR2 reads SVGIG (reference sequence). The CDR3 DNA follows: TGTGCCTGGAGTACAGGGGGGAGCTACACCTTC. Translation: CAWSTGGSYTF.